The entry below gives a single T cell receptor (beta chain) sequence along with its context. CDR1 is SGHNT, CDR2 YENEEA, per germline. CDR3 length: 16 amino acids. Trimming shortened V by 0 bases and J by 0 bases, and 6 bases separated the two germline ends. This specimen comes from a study of blood T cell repertoires in COVID-19. Study information: COVID-19 samples from acute and convalescent phases originated in the United States, Italy and Spain. The analysed material was cDNA or gDNA that came from T cells, B-cell-depleted T cells, or PBMCs.

In the source study's methods: The authors estimated nucleated cell counts from reference gene primer amplification. Profiled with immunoSEQ multiplex PCR; TCRdb holds only in-frame clones, not every one. That table gives V, J and clone size, and the DNA gave D and trimming. The sample yields under 170,000 clones, 80% to 90% seen once. Sequencing was performed on peripheral blood. The genes are TRBV11-3 and TRBJ1-6; no firm D call. The origin of this receptor is a man between 65 and 79 years old with acute or convalescent COVID-19. The CDR3 spells CASSLEQNSYNSPLHF. CDR3 bases: TGTGCCAGCAGCTTAGAACAGAACTCCTATAATTCACCCCTCCACTTT. Using reference TRBV11-3 and TRBJ1-6 for the parts outside the CDR3, the full variable domain is EAGVVQSPRYKIIEKKQPVAFWCNPISGHNTLYWYLQNLGQGPELLIRYENEEAVDDSQLPKDRFSAERLKGVDSTLKIQPAELGDSAVYLCASSLEQNSYNSPLHFGNGTRLTVT.